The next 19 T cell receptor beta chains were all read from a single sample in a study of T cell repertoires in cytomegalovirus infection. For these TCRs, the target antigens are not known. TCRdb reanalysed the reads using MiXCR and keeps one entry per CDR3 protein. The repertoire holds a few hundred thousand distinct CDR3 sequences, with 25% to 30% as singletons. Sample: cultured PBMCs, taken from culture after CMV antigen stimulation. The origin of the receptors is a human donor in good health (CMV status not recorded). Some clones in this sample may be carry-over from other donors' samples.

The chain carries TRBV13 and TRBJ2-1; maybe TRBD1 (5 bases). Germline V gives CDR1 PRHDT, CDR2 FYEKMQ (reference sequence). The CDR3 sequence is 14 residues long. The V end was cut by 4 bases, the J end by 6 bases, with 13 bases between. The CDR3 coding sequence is TGTGCCAGCAGCTGGACACGTATCGGCAATGAGCAGTTCTTC. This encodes CASSWTRIGNEQFF. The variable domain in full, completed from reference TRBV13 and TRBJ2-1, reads AAGVIQSPRHLIKEKRETATLKCYPIPRHDTVYWYQQGPGQDPQFLISFYEKMQSDKGSIPDRFSAQQFSDYHSELNMSSLELGDSALYFCASSWTRIGNEQFFGPGTRLTVL.

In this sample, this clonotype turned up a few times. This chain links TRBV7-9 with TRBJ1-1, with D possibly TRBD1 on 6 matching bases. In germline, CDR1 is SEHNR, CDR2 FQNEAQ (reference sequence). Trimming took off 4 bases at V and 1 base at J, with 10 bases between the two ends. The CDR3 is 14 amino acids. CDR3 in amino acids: CASSYAGQNTEAFF. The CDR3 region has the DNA TGTGCCAGCAGCTATGCGGGACAGAACACTGAAGCTTTCTTT.

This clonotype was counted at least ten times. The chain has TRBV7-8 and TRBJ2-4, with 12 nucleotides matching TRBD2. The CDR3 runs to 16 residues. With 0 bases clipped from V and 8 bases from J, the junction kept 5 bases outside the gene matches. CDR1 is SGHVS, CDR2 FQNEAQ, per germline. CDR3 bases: TGTGCCAGCAGCTTAGCACTAGCGGGAGGTCTACACATTCAGTACTTC. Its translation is CASSLALAGGLHIQYF.

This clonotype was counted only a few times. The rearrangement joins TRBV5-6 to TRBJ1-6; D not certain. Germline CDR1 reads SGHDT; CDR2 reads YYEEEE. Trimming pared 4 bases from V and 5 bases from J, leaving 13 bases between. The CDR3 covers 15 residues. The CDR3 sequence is CASSEGPSDNSPLHF. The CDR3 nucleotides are TGTGCCAGCAGCGAAGGACCCTCTGATAATTCACCCCTCCACTTT.

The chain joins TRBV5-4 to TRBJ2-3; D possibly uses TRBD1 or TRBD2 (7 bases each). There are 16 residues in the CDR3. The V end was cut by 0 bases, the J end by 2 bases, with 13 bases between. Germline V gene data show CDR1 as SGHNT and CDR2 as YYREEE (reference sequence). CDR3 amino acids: CASSLDRGGDTDTQYF. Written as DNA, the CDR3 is TGTGCCAGCAGCTTGGACAGGGGAGGGGACACAGATACGCAGTATTTT. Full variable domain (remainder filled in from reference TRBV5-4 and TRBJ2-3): ETGVTQSPTHLIKTRGQQVTLRCSSQSGHNTVSWYQQALGQGPQFIFQYYREEENGRGNFPPRFSGLQFPNYSSELNVNALELDDSALYLCASSLDRGGDTDTQYFGPGTRLTVL.

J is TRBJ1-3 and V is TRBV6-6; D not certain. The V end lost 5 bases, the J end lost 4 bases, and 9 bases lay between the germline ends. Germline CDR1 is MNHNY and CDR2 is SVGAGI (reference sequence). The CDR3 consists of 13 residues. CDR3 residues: CASSPREGNTIYF. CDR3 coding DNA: TGTGCCAGCAGTCCCCGGGAGGGAAACACCATATATTTT.

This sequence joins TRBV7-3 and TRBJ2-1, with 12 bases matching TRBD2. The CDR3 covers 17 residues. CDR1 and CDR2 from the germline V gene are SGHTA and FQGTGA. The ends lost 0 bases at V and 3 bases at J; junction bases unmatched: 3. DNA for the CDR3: TGTGCCAGCAGCTTAACCACACTAGCGGGAGGCTACAATGAGCAGTTCTTC. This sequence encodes CASSLTTLAGGYNEQFF.

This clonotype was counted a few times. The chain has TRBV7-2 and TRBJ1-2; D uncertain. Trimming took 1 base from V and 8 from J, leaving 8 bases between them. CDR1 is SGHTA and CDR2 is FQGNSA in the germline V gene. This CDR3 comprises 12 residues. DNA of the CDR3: TGTGCCAGCAGCTTAGAAGTGGGAGGCTACACCTTC. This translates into CASSLEVGGYTF.

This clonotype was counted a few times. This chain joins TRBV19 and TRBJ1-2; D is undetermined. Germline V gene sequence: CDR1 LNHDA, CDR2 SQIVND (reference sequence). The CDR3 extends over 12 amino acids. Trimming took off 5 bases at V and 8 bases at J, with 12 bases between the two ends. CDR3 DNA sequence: TGTGCCAGTAGTTATGGCCGGACGGGCTACACCTTC. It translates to CASSYGRTGYTF. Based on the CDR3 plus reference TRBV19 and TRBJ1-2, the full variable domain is DGGITQSPKYLFRKEGQNVTLSCEQNLNHDAMYWYRQDPGQGLRLIYYSQIVNDFQKGDIAEGYSVSREKKESFPLTVTSAQKNPTAFYLCASSYGRTGYTFGSGTRLTVV.

The CDR3 coding sequence is TGTGCCAGCAGCTTCCCCCCGGGACAGGGGCCCCGCAGGGGTTTCTTT. Its protein is CASSFPPGQGPRRGFF. This chain connects TRBV7-6 to TRBJ1-1; TRBD1 matches 10 bases. CDR1 is SGHVS and CDR2 is FNYEAQ in the germline V gene. This CDR3 spans 16 amino acids. Trimming removed 3 bases from V and 13 bases from J; junction bases left unmatched: 17.

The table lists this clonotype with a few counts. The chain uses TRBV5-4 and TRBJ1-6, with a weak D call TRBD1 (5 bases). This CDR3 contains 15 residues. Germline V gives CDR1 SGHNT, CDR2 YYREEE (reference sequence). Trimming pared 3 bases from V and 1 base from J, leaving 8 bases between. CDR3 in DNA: TGTGCCAGCAGCTCCAGGGAATCCTATAATTCACCCCTCCACTTT. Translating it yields CASSSRESYNSPLHF. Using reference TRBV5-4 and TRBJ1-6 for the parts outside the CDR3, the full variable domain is ETGVTQSPTHLIKTRGQQVTLRCSSQSGHNTVSWYQQALGQGPQFIFQYYREEENGRGNFPPRFSGLQFPNYSSELNVNALELDDSALYLCASSSRESYNSPLHFGNGTRLTVT.

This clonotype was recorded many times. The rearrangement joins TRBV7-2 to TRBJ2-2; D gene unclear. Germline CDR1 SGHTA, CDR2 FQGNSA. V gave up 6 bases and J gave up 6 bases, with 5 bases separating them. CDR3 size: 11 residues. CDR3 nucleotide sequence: TGTGCCAGCAGTGAATCCGGGGAGCTGTTTTTT. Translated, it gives CASSESGELFF.

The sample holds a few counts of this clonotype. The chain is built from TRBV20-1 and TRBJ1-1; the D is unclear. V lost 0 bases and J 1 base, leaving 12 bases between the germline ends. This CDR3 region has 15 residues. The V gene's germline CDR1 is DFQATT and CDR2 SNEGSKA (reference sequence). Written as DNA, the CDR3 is TGCAGTGCTAGAGATCCGAACAGACAGAACACTGAAGCTTTCTTT. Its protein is CSARDPNRQNTEAFF.

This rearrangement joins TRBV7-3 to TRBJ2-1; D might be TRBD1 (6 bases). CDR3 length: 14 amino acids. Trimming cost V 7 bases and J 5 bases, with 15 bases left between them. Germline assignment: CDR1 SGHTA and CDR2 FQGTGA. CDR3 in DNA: TGTGCCAGCACCCCAGGGGAGTTGGACAATGAGCAGTTCTTC. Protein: CASTPGELDNEQFF.

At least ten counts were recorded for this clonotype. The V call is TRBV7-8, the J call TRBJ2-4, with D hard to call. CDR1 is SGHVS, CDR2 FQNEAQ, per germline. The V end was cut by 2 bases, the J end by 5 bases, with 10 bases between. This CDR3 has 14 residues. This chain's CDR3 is CASSLPSNQNIQYF. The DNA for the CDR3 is TGTGCCAGCAGCTTACCATCGAATCAAAACATTCAGTACTTC.

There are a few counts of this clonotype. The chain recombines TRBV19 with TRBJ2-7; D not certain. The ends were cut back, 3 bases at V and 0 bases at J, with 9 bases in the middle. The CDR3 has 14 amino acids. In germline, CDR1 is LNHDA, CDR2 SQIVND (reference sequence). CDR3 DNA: TGTGCCAGTAGTATGAACAGCCTCTCCTACGAGCAGTACTTC. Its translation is CASSMNSLSYEQYF.

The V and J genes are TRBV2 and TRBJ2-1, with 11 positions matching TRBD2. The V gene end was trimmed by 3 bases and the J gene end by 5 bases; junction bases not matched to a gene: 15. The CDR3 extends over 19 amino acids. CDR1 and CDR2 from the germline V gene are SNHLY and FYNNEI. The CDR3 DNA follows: TGTGCCAGCAGTGATTTAGCGGGAGGGCCTGGAGCCCCCAACAATGAGCAGTTCTTC. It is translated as CASSDLAGGPGAPNNEQFF.

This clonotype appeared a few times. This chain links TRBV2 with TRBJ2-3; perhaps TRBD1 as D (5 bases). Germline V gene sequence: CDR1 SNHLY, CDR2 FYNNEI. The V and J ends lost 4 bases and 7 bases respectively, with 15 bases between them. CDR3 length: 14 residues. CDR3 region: CASSATGVVNTQYF. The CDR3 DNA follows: TGTGCCAGCAGTGCAACAGGTGTGGTCAATACGCAGTATTTT.

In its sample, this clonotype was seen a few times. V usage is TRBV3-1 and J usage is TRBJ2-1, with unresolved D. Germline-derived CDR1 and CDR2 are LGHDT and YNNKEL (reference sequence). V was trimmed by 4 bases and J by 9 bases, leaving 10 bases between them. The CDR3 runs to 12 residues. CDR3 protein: CASSPDASEQFF. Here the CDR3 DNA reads TGTGCCAGCAGCCCCGATGCGAGTGAGCAGTTCTTC.